These T cell receptor beta chains were read from a single sample in a study of shared clonotypes between healthy human individuals. Data came from immunoSEQ multiplex PCR; TCRdb stores just in-frame clones and leaves some out. Of 2,500,000 or so clones in the sample, roughly 92% are singletons; the top ten hold around 0.4%. The sequenced material came from naive CD4+ T cells from PBMCs. Receptor source: a man aged 18 to 30 in good health. Some clones in this sample may be carry-over from other donors' samples. Both conserved end residues are part of each CDR3. The D gene is left open where the match is weak. Expanded clones are given a class, and other clones once, few, many or no size at all.

J gene: TRBJ2-5
D gene: -
clone size: once
V gene: TRBV28
CDR3 DNA: TGTGCCAGCAGTCTAGGTGGAGGGGGGTTGGAGACCCAGTACTTC
CDR3 protein: CASSLGGGGLETQYF

J gene: TRBJ1-5
D gene: -
clone size: -
V gene: TRBV5-4
CDR3 DNA: TGTGCCAGCAGCTGGGGCGGGGGCGCGGGCCAGCCCCAGCATTTT
CDR3 protein: CASSWGGGAGQPQHF

J gene: TRBJ1-4
D gene: -
clone size: -
V gene: TRBV5-4
CDR3 DNA: TGTGCCAGCAGCTTGACTGGGAATGAAAAACTGTTTTTT
CDR3 protein: CASSLTGNEKLFF

J gene: TRBJ1-1
D gene: -
clone size: few
V gene: TRBV9
CDR3 DNA: TGTGCCAGCAGCACTCAACCGAGGGGGAACACTGAAGCTTTCTTT
CDR3 protein: CASSTQPRGNTEAFF

J gene: TRBJ2-7
D gene: -
clone size: -
V gene: TRBV7-3
CDR3 DNA: TGTGCCAGCAGCAATGACAGATACGAGCAGTACTTC
CDR3 protein: CASSNDRYEQYF

J gene: TRBJ2-1
D gene: TRBD2
clone size: -
V gene: TRBV5-1
CDR3 DNA: TGCGCCAGCAGTTCTACCCCCCTAGCGGGATCAAATGAGCAGTTCTTC
CDR3 protein: CASSSTPLAGSNEQFF

J gene: TRBJ2-1
D gene: -
clone size: -
V gene: TRBV6-1
CDR3 DNA: TGTGCCAGCAGTGAACGGAGGGGAGGATCCAACTACAATGAGCAGTTCTTC
CDR3 protein: CASSERRGGSNYNEQFF

J gene: TRBJ1-5
D gene: -
clone size: -
V gene: TRBV15
CDR3 DNA: TGTGCCACCAGCAGAGTAAGAGGGCAGCAAAATCAGCCCCAGCATTTT
CDR3 protein: CATSRVRGQQNQPQHF

J gene: TRBJ2-7
D gene: TRBD2
clone size: -
V gene: TRBV7-2
CDR3 DNA: TGTGCCAGCAGCGTAGGACCAGGACTAGCGGGAACCAGTCAAGACGGGCAGTACTTC
CDR3 protein: CASSVGPGLAGTSQDGQYF

J gene: TRBJ1-1
D gene: -
clone size: once
V gene: TRBV4-2
CDR3 DNA: TGTGCCAGCAGCCCGCAACAGCTGATGAACACTGAAGCTTTCTTT
CDR3 protein: CASSPQQLMNTEAFF

J gene: TRBJ2-7
D gene: TRBD1
clone size: few
V gene: TRBV18
CDR3 DNA: TGTGCCAGCTCACCGGGACAGGGGGCATACGAGCAGTACTTC
CDR3 protein: CASSPGQGAYEQYF

J gene: TRBJ2-3
D gene: -
clone size: -
V gene: TRBV7-2
CDR3 DNA: TGTGCCAGCAGCTTGGAGGCTAGGCCCGGAGATACGCAGTATTTT
CDR3 protein: CASSLEARPGDTQYF

J gene: TRBJ1-3
D gene: TRBD1
clone size: -
V gene: TRBV11-2
CDR3 DNA: TGTGCCAGCAGCTTAGGTGGCGGGGACAGGGCTGGAAACACCATATATTTT
CDR3 protein: CASSLGGGDRAGNTIYF

J gene: TRBJ2-1
D gene: TRBD2
clone size: -
V gene: TRBV10-3
CDR3 DNA: TGTGCCATCAGGCCCCTAGCGGGAGTTAACCGGCAGTTCTTC
CDR3 protein: CAIRPLAGVNRQFF

J gene: TRBJ1-5
D gene: TRBD1
clone size: -
V gene: TRBV6-4
CDR3 DNA: TGTGCCAGCAACCAGAGGACAGGCCCGGATCAGCCCCAGCATTTT
CDR3 protein: CASNQRTGPDQPQHF

J gene: TRBJ2-5
D gene: -
clone size: -
V gene: TRBV29-1
CDR3 DNA: TGCAGCGTTGCGAGGGAGGAAGAGACCCAGTACTTC
CDR3 protein: CSVAREEETQYF

J gene: TRBJ2-1
D gene: TRBD2
clone size: -
V gene: TRBV15
CDR3 DNA: TGTGCCACCAGCCGGGGACTAGCGGGAGGGGATGAGCAGTTCTTC
CDR3 protein: CATSRGLAGGDEQFF

J gene: TRBJ1-1
D gene: -
clone size: -
V gene: TRBV5-1
CDR3 DNA: TGCGCCAGCAGTCGAGAAAGGCCGAACACTGAAGCTTTCTTT
CDR3 protein: CASSRERPNTEAFF

J gene: TRBJ1-1
D gene: TRBD1
clone size: -
V gene: TRBV7-2
CDR3 DNA: TGTGCCAGCAGCCCAAGACAGGGCTCGATGAACACTGAAGCTTTCTTT
CDR3 protein: CASSPRQGSMNTEAFF

J gene: TRBJ2-5
D gene: TRBD2
clone size: -
V gene: TRBV4-1
CDR3 DNA: TGCGCCAGCAGCCACCCCGGGACTAGTGGGTCGGCCCAGTACTTC
CDR3 protein: CASSHPGTSGSAQYF

J gene: TRBJ2-1
D gene: TRBD2
clone size: -
V gene: TRBV29-1
CDR3 DNA: TGCAGCGTCGCCTTTCTAGCGGGAAAGGAACGTGAGCAGTTCTTC
CDR3 protein: CSVAFLAGKEREQFF

J gene: TRBJ1-1
D gene: -
clone size: -
V gene: TRBV7-2
CDR3 DNA: TGTGCCAGCAGACTGACGAGGGACACTGAAGCTTTCTTT
CDR3 protein: CASRLTRDTEAFF

J gene: TRBJ1-1
D gene: TRBD1
clone size: -
V gene: TRBV30
CDR3 DNA: TGTGCCTGGACTGCGGGACAGGAAATAGCTGAAGCTTTCTTT
CDR3 protein: CAWTAGQEIAEAFF

J gene: TRBJ2-2
D gene: -
clone size: -
V gene: TRBV7-2
CDR3 DNA: TGTGCCAGCAGCTTAGCAGGTCCAGCGAACACCGGGGAGCTGTTTTTT
CDR3 protein: CASSLAGPANTGELFF

J gene: TRBJ2-3
D gene: -
clone size: -
V gene: TRBV10-1
CDR3 DNA: TGCGCCAGCAGTGATGGGGGGGCAGGCCTCACGCAGTATTTT
CDR3 protein: CASSDGGAGLTQYF

J gene: TRBJ2-5
D gene: -
clone size: -
V gene: TRBV25-1
CDR3 DNA: TGTGCCAGCAAACTTGACGGAGAGACCCAGTACTTC
CDR3 protein: CASKLDGETQYF

J gene: TRBJ2-1
D gene: TRBD1
clone size: -
V gene: TRBV9
CDR3 DNA: TGTGCCAGCAGCGACCGACAGGGGAACAATGAGCAGTTCTTC
CDR3 protein: CASSDRQGNNEQFF

J gene: TRBJ2-3
D gene: -
clone size: -
V gene: TRBV5-1
CDR3 DNA: TGCGCCAGCAGGTTCCAGGACCGTACAGATACGCAGTATTTT
CDR3 protein: CASRFQDRTDTQYF

J gene: TRBJ2-3
D gene: -
clone size: -
V gene: TRBV6-5
CDR3 DNA: TGTGCCAGCAGCCCCTTTCTTCCGGACACAGATACGCAGTATTTT
CDR3 protein: CASSPFLPDTDTQYF

J gene: TRBJ1-2
D gene: -
clone size: -
V gene: TRBV28
CDR3 DNA: TGTGCCAGCAGTCCCGGGGGAAGTTATGGCTACACCTTC
CDR3 protein: CASSPGGSYGYTF

J gene: TRBJ2-2
D gene: -
clone size: -
V gene: TRBV9
CDR3 DNA: TGTGCCAGCAGCGTAGCTAGCGACACCGGGGAGCTGTTTTTT
CDR3 protein: CASSVASDTGELFF

J gene: TRBJ2-2
D gene: TRBD2
clone size: -
V gene: TRBV7-3
CDR3 DNA: TGTGCCAGCAGCTTGTCCGGGAGGGCCTATACGAACACCGGGGAGCTGTTTTTT
CDR3 protein: CASSLSGRAYTNTGELFF

J gene: TRBJ2-3
D gene: -
clone size: once
V gene: TRBV5-4
CDR3 DNA: TGTGCCAGCAGCCCCGGGACATTACAAGATACGCAGTATTTT
CDR3 protein: CASSPGTLQDTQYF

J gene: TRBJ2-5
D gene: TRBD1
clone size: -
V gene: TRBV6-5
CDR3 DNA: TGTGCCAGCAGCAGGGGGAATTGGGAGACCCAGTACTTC
CDR3 protein: CASSRGNWETQYF

J gene: TRBJ2-2
D gene: -
clone size: -
V gene: TRBV7-9
CDR3 DNA: TGTGCCAGCACCCAGAACACCGGGGAGCTGTTTTTT
CDR3 protein: CASTQNTGELFF

J gene: TRBJ2-5
D gene: -
clone size: -
V gene: TRBV28
CDR3 DNA: TGTGCCAGCAGTTCCCTGGACTCCGGACGGACCCAGTACTTC
CDR3 protein: CASSSLDSGRTQYF

J gene: TRBJ2-2
D gene: TRBD1
clone size: -
V gene: TRBV4-3
CDR3 DNA: TGCGCCAGCAGCCCTAAACAGGGGTTCACCGGGGAGCTGTTTTTT
CDR3 protein: CASSPKQGFTGELFF

J gene: TRBJ2-3
D gene: -
clone size: -
V gene: TRBV7-2
CDR3 DNA: TGTGCCAGCAGCTTATTCGTCCGGAGCCCAGATACGCAGTATTTT
CDR3 protein: CASSLFVRSPDTQYF

J gene: TRBJ2-2
D gene: -
clone size: -
V gene: TRBV5-1
CDR3 DNA: TGCGCCAGCAGCTTGGAGCCGAACACCGGGGAGCTGTTTTTT
CDR3 protein: CASSLEPNTGELFF

J gene: TRBJ2-5
D gene: -
clone size: -
V gene: TRBV5-1
CDR3 DNA: TGCGCCAGCAGCTTTCAACAGTACCAAGAGACCCAGTACTTC
CDR3 protein: CASSFQQYQETQYF

J gene: TRBJ2-7
D gene: -
clone size: -
V gene: TRBV30
CDR3 DNA: TGTGCCTGGAGTCTTCGGCAGGGGAGCTCCTACGAGCAGTACTTC
CDR3 protein: CAWSLRQGSSYEQYF

J gene: TRBJ2-1
D gene: TRBD2
clone size: -
V gene: TRBV29-1
CDR3 DNA: TGCAGCGTTGGCCTGAGACTAGCGGGAGCTCAACAGTTCTTC
CDR3 protein: CSVGLRLAGAQQFF

J gene: TRBJ1-5
D gene: -
clone size: -
V gene: TRBV7-9
CDR3 DNA: TGTGCCAGCAGCAACCCGGGGCTTAAGAGCAATCAGCCCCAGCATTTT
CDR3 protein: CASSNPGLKSNQPQHF

J gene: TRBJ2-7
D gene: -
clone size: -
V gene: TRBV6-1
CDR3 DNA: TGTGCCAGCAGTCACGGGGCACCCACCTACGAGCAGTACTTC
CDR3 protein: CASSHGAPTYEQYF

J gene: TRBJ1-5
D gene: -
clone size: -
V gene: TRBV5-8
CDR3 DNA: TGTGCCAGCACCCGCGTGATGGGTCAGCCCCAGCATTTT
CDR3 protein: CASTRVMGQPQHF

J gene: TRBJ2-5
D gene: TRBD1
clone size: -
V gene: TRBV6-5
CDR3 DNA: TGTGCCAGCAGGACCCCCGACAGGGTCCCTACCCAGTACTTC
CDR3 protein: CASRTPDRVPTQYF

J gene: TRBJ2-6
D gene: -
clone size: -
V gene: TRBV27
CDR3 DNA: TGTGCCAGCAGTTACATACACTCTGGGGCCAACGTCCTGACTTTC
CDR3 protein: CASSYIHSGANVLTF

J gene: TRBJ2-7
D gene: -
clone size: -
V gene: TRBV6-5
CDR3 DNA: TGTGCCAGATACGAGCAGTACTTC
CDR3 protein: CARYEQYF

J gene: TRBJ2-3
D gene: TRBD2
clone size: -
V gene: TRBV7-3
CDR3 DNA: TGTGCCAGCAGCCTGGCGGCCTCCCGGGAGGGGCATACGCAGTATTTT
CDR3 protein: CASSLAASREGHTQYF

J gene: TRBJ1-2
D gene: -
clone size: -
V gene: TRBV20-1
CDR3 DNA: TGCAGCTTACCACTGAACCATGGCTACACCTTC
CDR3 protein: CSLPLNHGYTF

J gene: TRBJ2-5
D gene: -
clone size: -
V gene: TRBV4-1
CDR3 DNA: TGCGCCAGCAGCCAGGACCAACGAATTCGGTCCACAGAGACCCAGTACTTC
CDR3 protein: CASSQDQRIRSTETQYF

J gene: TRBJ1-1
D gene: -
clone size: few
V gene: TRBV2
CDR3 DNA: TGTGCCAGCAGTGAAGTGTCAGGGTACACTGAAGCTTTCTTT
CDR3 protein: CASSEVSGYTEAFF

J gene: TRBJ1-4
D gene: -
clone size: once
V gene: TRBV4-3
CDR3 DNA: TGCGCCAGCAGCCAAGATCTGCTGGGCAGTGAAAAACTGTTTTTT
CDR3 protein: CASSQDLLGSEKLFF